This T cell receptor beta chain was identified during a study of cytomegalovirus exposure and HLA in healthy donors. Study conclusions and caveats: Altogether, about 160 TCR beta chains were recorded as cytomegalovirus-associated.

The donors were in the 120-subject validation cohort, distinct from the roughly 700-subject first cohort. CDR3 length: 15 amino acids. V lost 3 bases, J lost 1 base, and 13 bases lay in between. Germline V gene lookup returns CDR1 MNHEY and CDR2 SMNVEV (reference sequence). The data were produced by immunoSEQ multiplex PCR, yet TCRdb's version contains in-frame clones alone and is incomplete. The top ten hold about 11% of the sample, which has about 250,000 clones, more than 75% seen once. Note on this clone: Antigen specificity is unknown.

The receptor comes from a man aged 18 to 29 in good health and CMV-seropositive. This chain links TRBV27 with TRBJ2-7; D gene uncertain. Sequencing used PBMCs. This chain's CDR3 is CASSFSLEASYEQYF. CDR3 sequence (DNA): TGTGCCAGCAGTTTTAGTCTAGAAGCATCCTACGAGCAGTACTTC.